Below are 16 T cell receptor beta chains sequenced from a single sample in a study of blood T cell repertoires in COVID-19. The protocol was immunoSEQ multiplex PCR, while the TCRdb copy is restricted to in-frame clones and leaves out a portion. The sample shows some 52,000 clones, approximately 84% of them seen only once. Sequenced input: peripheral blood. The receptors shown here come from a human donor in a cohort sampled during active COVID-19.

This clone was detected a few times. This chain joins TRBV7-2 and TRBJ1-2, with 10 bases fitting TRBD1. V lost 4 bases, J lost 6 bases, and 2 bases stayed unmatched. CDR1 SGHTA and CDR2 FQGNSA come from the germline V gene. The CDR3 covers 13 residues. This chain's CDR3 is CASSSDRGHGYTF. CDR3 nucleotides: TGTGCCAGCAGCTCCGACAGGGGGCATGGCTACACCTTC.

The chain links TRBV27 to TRBJ2-7, with D possibly being TRBD1 (5 bases). Trimming stripped 5 bases from V and 0 bases from J, with 11 bases between. CDR3 length: 14 residues. Germline V CDR1 and CDR2: MNHEY, SMNVEV (reference sequence). DNA of the CDR3: TGTGCCAGCAGTCTCGGCGGACACTCCTACGAGCAGTACTTC. This translates into CASSLGGHSYEQYF.

The chain couples TRBV5-8 to TRBJ2-3; TRBD2 agrees at 12 bases. Germline assignment: CDR1 SGHTS and CDR2 YDEGEE. The CDR3 loop spans 16 amino acids. V dropped 4 bases and J dropped 1; count of bases not matched to a gene: 4. The chain's CDR3 is CASSRRLAGGTDTQYF. The CDR3 DNA reads TGTGCCAGCAGCCGTAGACTAGCGGGGGGCACAGATACGCAGTATTTT.

The chain recombines TRBV2 with TRBJ1-5; a possible D gene is TRBD1 (6 bases). With 0 bases removed from V and 10 bases from J, the gap between germline ends came to 19 bases. The germline V gene has CDR1 SNHLY and CDR2 FYNNEI. The length of the CDR3 is 16 residues. The CDR3 protein is CASSEAIQGSNRPQHF. The CDR3 bases are TGTGCCAGCAGTGAAGCGATACAGGGTTCCAACCGCCCCCAGCATTTT.

The chain uses TRBV2 and TRBJ2-7, with a tentative D call TRBD2 (6 bases). Germline values: CDR1 SNHLY, CDR2 FYNNEI. There are 14 residues in the CDR3. The V and J ends lost 7 bases and 4 bases respectively, with 17 bases between them. The DNA of the CDR3 is TGTGCCAGCAAGATTCGACTAGTAGGATACGAGCAGTACTTC. It yields the protein CASKIRLVGYEQYF.

The chain links TRBV24-1 to TRBJ2-1; 9 nucleotides match TRBD2. The V gene end was trimmed by 4 bases and the J gene end by 3 bases; junction bases not matched to a gene: 9. The CDR3 sequence is 17 residues long. Looked up from germline, CDR1 is KGHDR and CDR2 is SFDVKD. The CDR3 region is CATSDPIAGEVYNEQFF. The CDR3 region has the DNA TGTGCCACCAGTGACCCTATAGCGGGAGAGGTCTACAATGAGCAGTTCTTC.

This clone was counted between two and nine times. This chain uses TRBV7-6 with TRBJ2-2, with D possibly matching TRBD1 (5 bases). Germline V gene lookup returns CDR1 SGHVS and CDR2 FNYEAQ. The CDR3 covers 15 residues. V was clipped by 3 bases and J by 13 bases, with 21 bases between them. The CDR3 loop is CASSLFAPGNSWLFF. The CDR3 DNA reads as TGTGCCAGCAGCTTGTTTGCGCCAGGGAATTCCTGGCTGTTTTTT.

This sequence joins TRBV5-1 and TRBJ1-1, with 8 bases identical to TRBD1. The trim removed 4 bases at V and 5 bases at J, leaving 7 bases unmatched. The CDR3 consists of 14 residues. Germline CDR1 SGHRS, CDR2 YFSETQ. CDR3 protein: CASSIGQGLTEAFF. DNA for the CDR3: TGCGCCAGCAGCATAGGACAGGGTCTTACTGAAGCTTTCTTT.

This clone was recorded at least ten times. This chain uses TRBV19 with TRBJ2-6; D unclear. Germline assignment: CDR1 LNHDA and CDR2 SQIVND (reference sequence). This CDR3 is built from 15 residues. The germline V and J ends were trimmed by 3 bases and 2 bases, with 8 bases remaining between them. Here the CDR3 DNA reads TGTGCCAGTAGTATGGGCGTGCCTGGGGCCAACGTCCTGACTTTC. Translation: CASSMGVPGANVLTF.

V gene TRBV5-1 combines with J gene TRBJ1-6, with a tentative D call TRBD1 (5 bases). The germline V and J ends were trimmed by 0 bases and 10 bases, with 23 bases remaining between them. The CDR3 contains 18 residues. CDR1 is SGHRS and CDR2 is YFSETQ in the germline V gene. CDR3 residues: CASSLEGQGQVRHSPLHF. The DNA of the CDR3 is TGCGCCAGCAGCTTGGAAGGGCAGGGTCAGGTCCGGCACTCACCCCTCCACTTT.

The rearrangement joins TRBV3-1 (or the pseudogene TRBV3-2) to TRBJ2-2, with 7 nucleotides matching TRBD2. The CDR3 totals 13 residues. Looked up from germline, CDR1 is LGHDT and CDR2 is YNNKEL (reference sequence). With V trimmed by 4 bases and J by 6 bases, 2 bases remained unmatched. The chain's CDR3 is CASSRGSSGELFF. In DNA form, the CDR3 reads TGTGCCAGCAGCCGCGGGAGTTCCGGGGAGCTGTTTTTT.

On this clone itself: Being one base from a much bigger clone, this may be a read error. The sample has other DNA sequences that encode this CDR3 too. The genes are TRBV5-1 and TRBJ1-2; 9 nucleotides line up with TRBD1. Germline V gene lookup returns CDR1 SGHRS and CDR2 YFSETQ. J was trimmed by 6 bases and V by 0 bases; bases with no gene match: 3. The CDR3 is 14 amino acids. The CDR3 nucleotides read TGCGCCAGCAGCTTGGCGGGACAGGGCGATGGCTACACCTTC. It is translated as CASSLAGQGDGYTF. Full variable domain (remainder filled in from reference TRBV5-1 and TRBJ1-2): KAGVTQTPRYLIKTRGQQVTLSCSPISGHRSVSWYQQTPGQGLQFLFEYFSETQRNKGNFPGRFSGRQFSNSRSEMNVSTLELGDSALYLCASSLAGQGDGYTFGSGTRLTVV.

The V gene is TRBV19, the J gene TRBJ2-3, with 13 bases aligning to TRBD2. J was trimmed by 7 bases and V by 0 bases; bases with no gene match: 7. This CDR3 is built from 17 residues. Per germline, CDR1 LNHDA and CDR2 SQIVND (reference sequence). The CDR3 is CASSIEGGTSGTNTQYF. The DNA of the CDR3 is TGTGCCAGTAGTATAGAAGGAGGGACTAGCGGGACGAATACGCAGTATTTT.

This chain links TRBV5-1 with TRBJ2-1; 10 nucleotides line up with TRBD2. V shed 1 base and J 6 bases; nucleotides not matched to a gene: 4. The CDR3 length is 15 residues. The germline CDR1 and CDR2 sequences are SGHRS and YFSETQ. CDR3 coding DNA: TGCGCCAGCAGCTTGCTCGGGACTAGCGTCAATGAGCAGTTCTTC. It codes for CASSLLGTSVNEQFF.

This sequence joins TRBV19 and TRBJ2-7; TRBD2 matches 15 bases. The CDR3 covers 15 residues. Trimming removed 5 bases from V and 6 bases from J; junction bases left unmatched: 5. Germline-derived CDR1 and CDR2 are LNHDA and SQIVND (reference sequence). The CDR3, as DNA: TGTGCCAGTAGTTTACAGGGACTAGCGGGAGGCGAGCAGTACTTC. Protein: CASSLQGLAGGEQYF.

The rearrangement joins TRBV3-1 (or the pseudogene TRBV3-2) to TRBJ1-2, with no clear D. This CDR3 is built from 14 residues. Germline values: CDR1 LGHDT, CDR2 YNNKEL (reference sequence). V shed 4 bases and J shed 4 bases, with 13 bases lying between them. The CDR3 loop is CASSLSGSLYGYTF. CDR3 bases: TGTGCCAGCAGCCTCTCCGGGTCCCTCTATGGCTACACCTTC.